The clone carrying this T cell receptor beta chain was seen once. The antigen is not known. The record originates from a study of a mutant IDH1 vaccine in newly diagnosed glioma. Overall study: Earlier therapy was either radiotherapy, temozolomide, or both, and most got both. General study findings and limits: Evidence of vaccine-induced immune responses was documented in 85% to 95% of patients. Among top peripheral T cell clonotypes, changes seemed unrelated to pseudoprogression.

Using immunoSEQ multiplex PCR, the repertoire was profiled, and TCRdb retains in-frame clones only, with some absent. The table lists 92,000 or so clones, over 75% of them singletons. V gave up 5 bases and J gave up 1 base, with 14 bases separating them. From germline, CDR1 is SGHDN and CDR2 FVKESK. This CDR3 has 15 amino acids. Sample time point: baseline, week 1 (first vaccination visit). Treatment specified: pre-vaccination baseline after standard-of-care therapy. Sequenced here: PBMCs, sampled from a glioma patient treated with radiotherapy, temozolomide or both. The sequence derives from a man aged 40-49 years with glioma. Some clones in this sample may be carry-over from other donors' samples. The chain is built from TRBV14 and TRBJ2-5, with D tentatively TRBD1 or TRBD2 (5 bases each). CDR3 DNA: TGTGCCAGCAGCAGAATGAGGGGTACCCAAGAGACCCAGTACTTC. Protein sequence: CASSRMRGTQETQYF.